The 18 T cell receptor beta chains given below trace back to one sample, sequenced in a study of shared clonotypes between healthy human individuals (TCRdb year 2020). Library preparation used the immunoSEQ multiplex PCR assay. As stored in TCRdb, this immuneACCESS dataset retains in-frame rearrangements with V and J assigned. A fraction of the clones does not appear; measured against another copy, unresolved V genes explain less than half of the discrepancy, and the remainder lacks a known reason. For this sample there are a few million clones; approximately 94% appear just once. The ten largest clones take up roughly 0.13% of the sample. The sample comprised naive CD4+ T cells sorted from blood. The cell subset or site label for this specimen denotes: CD45RA+ positively selected. The receptors were sampled from a man aged 18 to 29 in good health.

About this clone: The sample contains more than one DNA sequence encoding this CDR3. This chain links TRBV7-2 with TRBJ2-7, with TRBD2 identical over 12 bases. Germline assignment: CDR1 SGHTA and CDR2 FQGNSA. Trimming removed 5 bases from V and 3 bases from J; junction bases left unmatched: 2. The length of the CDR3 is 14 residues. The DNA for the CDR3 is TGTGCCAGCAGCCTGACTAGCGGGAGCTACGAGCAGTACTTC. Protein: CASSLTSGSYEQYF. Drawing the rest from reference TRBV7-2 and TRBJ2-7, the complete variable domain is GAGVSQSPSNKVTEKGKDVELRCDPISGHTALYWYRQSLGQGLEFLIYFQGNSAPDKSGLPSDRFSAERTGGSVSTLTIQRTQQEDSAVYLCASSLTSGSYEQYFGPGTRLTVT.

The chain couples TRBV28 to TRBJ1-2; D not resolved. Trimming took off 4 bases at V and 0 bases at J, with 18 bases between the two ends. This CDR3 contains 17 residues. CDR1 is MDHEN and CDR2 is SYDVKM in the germline V gene. In DNA, the CDR3 is TGTGCCAGCAGTTACTCCTTTCGTAGTGCCTCTAACTATGGCTACACCTTC. Residues: CASSYSFRSASNYGYTF.

J is TRBJ2-3 and V is TRBV19; unclear D gene. V lost 6 bases, J lost 0 bases, and 10 bases lay in between. The CDR3 contains 14 residues. In germline, CDR1 is LNHDA, CDR2 SQIVND (reference sequence). The CDR3 protein is CASREQVSTDTQYF. The CDR3 DNA is TGTGCCAGTAGGGAGCAGGTTAGCACAGATACGCAGTATTTT.

To note about this clone: The same CDR3 also results from other DNA sequences found in this sample. V and J are TRBV7-6 and TRBJ2-1; no clear D gene. V lost 5 bases and J 7 bases, leaving 6 bases between the germline ends. The CDR3 is 11 residues long. Per the germline V gene, CDR1 is SGHVS and CDR2 is FNYEAQ. The CDR3 loop is CASSPSNEQFF. CDR3 sequence (DNA): TGTGCCAGCAGCCCCTCGAATGAGCAGTTCTTC.

The chain has TRBV5-1 and TRBJ2-6; D is tentatively TRBD1 or TRBD2 (5 bases each). V gave up 4 bases and J gave up 4 bases, with 12 bases separating them. The CDR3 loop spans 15 amino acids. Germline V gene lookup returns CDR1 SGHRS and CDR2 YFSETQ. CDR3 residues: CASSPMGDGANVLTF. The CDR3 DNA follows: TGCGCCAGCAGCCCCATGGGGGACGGGGCCAACGTCCTGACTTTC.

CDR3 amino acids: CASMFLNEQFF. Written as DNA, the CDR3 is TGTGCCAGCATGTTTTTGAATGAGCAGTTCTTC. The chain recombines TRBV2 with TRBJ2-1, with D uncertain. The V gene lost 7 bases and the J gene lost 7 bases, with 8 bases spanning the gap. Germline V gives CDR1 SNHLY, CDR2 FYNNEI. The CDR3 is 11 residues long.

A note on this clone: The sample contains more than one DNA sequence encoding this CDR3. The V call is TRBV9, the J call TRBJ2-1; no firm D call. There are 15 residues in the CDR3. The ends were cut back, 0 bases at V and 3 bases at J, with 10 bases in the middle. Germline V gene data show CDR1 as SGDLS and CDR2 as YYNGEE. CDR3 sequence reads: CASSVGAGSYNEQFF. CDR3 bases: TGTGCCAGCAGCGTAGGGGCAGGCAGCTACAATGAGCAGTTCTTC. The variable domain in full, with the rest retrieved from reference TRBV9 and TRBJ2-1, is DSGVTQTPKHLITATGQRVTLRCSPRSGDLSVYWYQQSLDQGLQFLIQYYNGEERAKGNILERFSAQQFPDLHSELNLSSLELGDSALYFCASSVGAGSYNEQFFGPGTRLTVL.

The CDR3 DNA sequence: TGTGCCAGCAGTGTTGAGGGGGCGCGGCACTATGGCTACACCTTC. This encodes CASSVEGARHYGYTF. The chain recombines TRBV6-1 with TRBJ1-2; TRBD1 matches at 7 bases. This CDR3 is 15 amino acids long. The J segment lost 3 bases and the V segment lost 4 bases, leaving 8 bases of the junction unmatched. Germline V CDR1 and CDR2: MNHNS, SASEGT.

The rearrangement links TRBV4-2 to TRBJ2-6; tentative D call: TRBD2 (7 bases). V lost 3 bases, J lost 0 bases, and 15 bases lay in between. Germline CDR1 reads LGHNA; CDR2 reads YNFKEQ. CDR3 length: 18 amino acids. The CDR3, as DNA: TGTGCCAGCAGCCAGTGGGGCGGGGGCTTCTCTGGGGCCAACGTCCTGACTTTC. As protein: CASSQWGGGFSGANVLTF.

The chain carries TRBV29-1 and TRBJ2-5; weak D call: TRBD2 (6 bases). The germline V gene has CDR1 SQVTM and CDR2 ANQGSEA. This CDR3 contains 14 residues. V dropped 3 bases and J dropped 7 bases, with 18 bases sitting between them. The CDR3 spells CSVDPSALAGTQYF. Here the CDR3 DNA reads TGCAGCGTTGATCCTAGCGCCCTCGCGGGGACCCAGTACTTC. The entire variable domain, with the rest obtained from reference TRBV29-1 and TRBJ2-5, is as follows: SAVISQKPSRDICQRGTSLTIQCQVDSQVTMMFWYRQQPGQSLTLIATANQGSEATYESGFVIDKFPISRPNLTFSTLTVSNMSPEDSSIYLCSVDPSALAGTQYFGPGTRLLVL.

As concerns this clone: The same CDR3 also results from other DNA sequences found in this sample. V is TRBV5-4 and J is TRBJ2-7, with TRBD2 matching over 7 bases. The germline gives CDR1 SGHNT, CDR2 YYREEE (reference sequence). J lost 2 bases, V lost 0 bases, and 2 bases had no gene match. This CDR3 is 14 amino acids long. The chain's CDR3 is CASSLAGRAYEQYF. The DNA for the CDR3 is TGTGCCAGCAGCTTGGCAGGGAGGGCCTACGAGCAGTACTTC. Variable domain in full (rest from reference TRBV5-4 and TRBJ2-7): ETGVTQSPTHLIKTRGQQVTLRCSSQSGHNTVSWYQQALGQGPQFIFQYYREEENGRGNFPPRFSGLQFPNYSSELNVNALELDDSALYLCASSLAGRAYEQYFGPGTRLTVT.

The genes are TRBV4-1 and TRBJ2-1; D is undetermined. This CDR3 spans 16 amino acids. CDR1 MGHRA and CDR2 YSYEKL come from the germline V gene. V was clipped by 4 bases and J by 8 bases, with 21 bases between them. CDR3 nucleotides: TGCGCCAGCAGCCGTAACAAACTCATTGGTGTGGATGAGCAGTTCTTC. As protein: CASSRNKLIGVDEQFF.

This chain joins TRBV30 and TRBJ2-6, with D unclear. Germline V gives CDR1 GTSNPN, CDR2 SVGIG (reference sequence). V lost 3 bases, J lost 1 base, and 7 bases lay in between. CDR3 size: 14 residues. CDR3 region: CAWRFWSGANVLTF. CDR3 in DNA: TGTGCCTGGAGGTTCTGGTCTGGGGCCAACGTCCTGACTTTC.

The chain employs TRBV5-1 and TRBJ2-1, with D perhaps matching TRBD1 (7 bases). Trimming removed 4 bases from V and 1 base from J, with 12 bases in between. The CDR3 loop spans 15 amino acids. CDR1 and CDR2 from the germline V gene are SGHRS and YFSETQ. The CDR3 DNA reads as TGCGCCAGCAGCGCGGGACAGCTGTCCTACAATGAGCAGTTCTTC. It yields the protein CASSAGQLSYNEQFF. Full variable domain (remainder filled in from reference TRBV5-1 and TRBJ2-1): KAGVTQTPRYLIKTRGQQVTLSCSPISGHRSVSWYQQTPGQGLQFLFEYFSETQRNKGNFPGRFSGRQFSNSRSEMNVSTLELGDSALYLCASSAGQLSYNEQFFGPGTRLTVL.

The rearrangement links TRBV11-2 to TRBJ1-1; D remains ambiguous. The germline V gene has CDR1 SGHAT and CDR2 FQNNGV. The CDR3 contains 12 residues. Trimming shortened V by 3 bases and J by 6 bases, and 8 bases separated the two germline ends. The CDR3 DNA reads as TGTGCCAGCAGCTTGCGTAACGCTGAAGCTTTCTTT. Translating it yields CASSLRNAEAFF.

This clone showed up just once. The chain carries TRBV9 and TRBJ2-5; 7 nucleotides agree with TRBD2. Germline lookup yields CDR1 SGDLS and CDR2 YYNGEE. V was pared by 0 bases and J by 1 base, with 3 bases of the junction left unmatched. The CDR3 sequence is 15 residues long. The CDR3: CASSVGEGLQETQYF. CDR3 sequence (DNA): TGTGCCAGCAGCGTAGGGGAGGGTCTCCAAGAGACCCAGTACTTC.

This chain joins TRBV19 and TRBJ2-7; 9 nucleotides match TRBD2. The CDR3 has 14 residues. Germline trimming cut 7 bases from V and 7 bases from J; bases unmatched to any gene: 11. Germline assignment: CDR1 LNHDA and CDR2 SQIVND (reference sequence). As DNA, the CDR3 is TGTGCCAGTACAGGGCGGGAGGGCCATCGGGAGCAGTACTTC. Translation: CASTGREGHREQYF.

The gene calls are TRBV30 and TRBJ1-1; D is uncertain. The germline CDR1 and CDR2 sequences are GTSNPN and SVGIG (reference sequence). V lost 2 bases to trimming and J lost 2 bases, with 9 bases between them. The CDR3 is made up of 13 amino acids. The DNA for the CDR3 is TGTGCCTGGAGTCGCTTGGGAAACACTGAAGCTTTCTTT. Its translation: CAWSRLGNTEAFF.